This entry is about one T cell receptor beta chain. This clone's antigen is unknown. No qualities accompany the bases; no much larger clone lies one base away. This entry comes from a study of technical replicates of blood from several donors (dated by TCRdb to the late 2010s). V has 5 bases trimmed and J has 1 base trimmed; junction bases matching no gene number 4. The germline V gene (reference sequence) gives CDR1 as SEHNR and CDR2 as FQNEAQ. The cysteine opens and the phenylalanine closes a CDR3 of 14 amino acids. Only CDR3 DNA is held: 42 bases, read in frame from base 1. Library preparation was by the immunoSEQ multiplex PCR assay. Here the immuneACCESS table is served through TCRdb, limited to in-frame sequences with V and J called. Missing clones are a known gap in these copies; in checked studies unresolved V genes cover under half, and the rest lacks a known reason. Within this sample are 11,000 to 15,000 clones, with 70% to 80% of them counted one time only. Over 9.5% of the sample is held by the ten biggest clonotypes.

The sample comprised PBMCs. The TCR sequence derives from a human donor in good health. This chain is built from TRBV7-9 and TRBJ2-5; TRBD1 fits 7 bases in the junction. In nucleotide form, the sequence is TGTGCCAGCAGCCGGGACAGAGCCCAAGAGACCCAGTACTTC. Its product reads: CASSRDRAQETQYF.